This TCR beta chain stems from a study of cytomegalovirus exposure and HLA in healthy donors. Study details: Findings of an earlier analysis included 90 million to 120 million unique TCR beta sequences from some 180 million T cells. Findings and limits, study-wide: Donor immune exposure was known only as CMV serostatus. Whilst most TCR sequences proved rare, a subset of public TCRs occurred across many donors.

V shed 6 bases, J shed 6 bases, and the junction held 3 bases outside the gene matches. This CDR3 is built from 13 residues. Per germline, CDR1 SGHRS and CDR2 YFSETQ. This clone was seen a few times. Its antigen is still unknown. Amplification used 60 Vbeta primers and 13 Jbeta primers. This table comes from immunoSEQ multiplex PCR, and its TCRdb copy is limited to in-frame clones, with some not included. The table shows 55,000 to 75,000 clones, with over 70% occurring only once. Sequenced: PBMCs. The V gene is TRBV5-1, the J gene TRBJ2-7, with 13 nucleotides matching TRBD2. The sequence was obtained from a human donor in good health. The DNA of the CDR3 is TGCGCCAGCATTGGACTAGCGGGAGCCGAGCAGTACTTC. This encodes CASIGLAGAEQYF.